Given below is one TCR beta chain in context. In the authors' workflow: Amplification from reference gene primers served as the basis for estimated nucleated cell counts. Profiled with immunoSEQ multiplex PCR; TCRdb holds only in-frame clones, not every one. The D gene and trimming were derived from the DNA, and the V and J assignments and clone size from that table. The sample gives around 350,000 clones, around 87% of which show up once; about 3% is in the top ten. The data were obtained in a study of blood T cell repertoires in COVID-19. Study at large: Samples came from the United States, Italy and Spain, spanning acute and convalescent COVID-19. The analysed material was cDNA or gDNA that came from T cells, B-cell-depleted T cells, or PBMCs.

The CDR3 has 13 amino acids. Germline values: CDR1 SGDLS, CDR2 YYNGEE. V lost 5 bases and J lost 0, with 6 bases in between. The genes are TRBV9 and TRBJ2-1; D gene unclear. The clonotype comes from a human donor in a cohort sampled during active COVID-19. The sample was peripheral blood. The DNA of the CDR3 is TGTGCCAGCAGTACTATCTCCTACAATGAGCAGTTCTTC. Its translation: CASSTISYNEQFF.